Below, one T cell receptor beta chain is given with its context. The antigen remains undetermined. This CDR3 comprises 14 residues. Trimming took 4 bases from V and 6 from J, leaving 13 bases between them. Germline assignment: CDR1 LGHDT and CDR2 YNNKEL (reference sequence). This record belongs to a study of blood T cells in healthy people across ages. Study as a whole: Template-switching capture recovered about one barcoded beta molecule per two T cells.

Study results and caveats: Diversity estimates drawn from one million T cells were deemed underestimates.

For the second PCR, which ran for about 7 to 11 cycles, a sample-barcoded 5' primer and a J-beta primer mix were used. One entry per CDR3 protein, called by TCRdb with MiXCR from the 5' RACE reads. The table shows hundreds of thousands of distinct CDR3 sequences, with about half occurring only once. The clonotype originates from an elderly man in good health. The sample comprised blood. The chain combines TRBV3-1 with TRBJ2-1; D remains ambiguous. The CDR3 reads CASSPIRNSNEQFF. In DNA form, the CDR3 reads TGTGCCAGCAGCCCCATAAGGAACAGCAATGAGCAGTTCTTC.